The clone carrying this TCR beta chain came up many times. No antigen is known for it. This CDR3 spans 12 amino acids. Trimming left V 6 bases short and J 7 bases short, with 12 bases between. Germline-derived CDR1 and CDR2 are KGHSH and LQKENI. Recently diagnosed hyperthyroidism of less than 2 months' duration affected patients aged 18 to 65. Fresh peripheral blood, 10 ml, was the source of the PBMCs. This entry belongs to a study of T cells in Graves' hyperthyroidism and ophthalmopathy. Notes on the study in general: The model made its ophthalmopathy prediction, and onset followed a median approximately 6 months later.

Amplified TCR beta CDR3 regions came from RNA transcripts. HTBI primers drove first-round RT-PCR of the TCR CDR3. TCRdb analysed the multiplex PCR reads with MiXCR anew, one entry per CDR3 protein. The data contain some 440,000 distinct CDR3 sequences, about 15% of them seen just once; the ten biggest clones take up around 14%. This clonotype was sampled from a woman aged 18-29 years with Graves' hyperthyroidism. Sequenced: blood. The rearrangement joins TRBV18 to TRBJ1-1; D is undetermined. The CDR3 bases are TGTGCCAGCTCGAAGGCCGCCCTTGAAGCTTTCTTT. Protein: CASSKAALEAFF.